What follows are 11 T cell receptor beta chains derived from one specimen sequenced in a study of blood T cell repertoires in COVID-19. TCRdb's copy holds only in-frame clones and misses some; the assay was immunoSEQ multiplex PCR. Among under 150,000 clones listed, approximately 86% were seen once. The sequenced sample was PBMCs or T cells enriched from blood (not recorded which). These receptors were collected from a woman aged 45-60 years who had recovered from COVID-19.

CDR3 bases: TGTGCCAGCAGCGCTCGCGGCGGGGGGGCGTCCGGGGAGCTGTTTTTT. Its translation is CASSARGGGASGELFF. V and J are TRBV9 and TRBJ2-2; 9 nucleotides line up with TRBD2. V was pared by 3 bases and J by 6 bases, with 9 bases of the junction left unmatched. Germline-derived CDR1 and CDR2 are SGDLS and YYNGEE. CDR3 length: 16 amino acids.

V is TRBV9 and J is TRBJ1-5, with D unclear. V dropped 4 bases and J dropped 5 bases, with 16 bases sitting between them. Germline CDR1 reads SGDLS; CDR2 reads YYNGEE. The length of the CDR3 is 15 residues. In DNA, the CDR3 is TGTGCCAGCAGCCCCGTGCCGGGTCGAGATCAGCCCCAGCATTTT. Translation: CASSPVPGRDQPQHF.

The V gene is TRBV3-1 (or the pseudogene TRBV3-2), the J gene TRBJ2-5; a possible D gene is TRBD1 (6 bases). Trimming left V 2 bases short and J 6 bases short, with 13 bases between. The CDR3 is 14 residues long. Germline CDR1 and CDR2: LGHDT and YNNKEL (reference sequence). This chain's CDR3 is CASSQSHRDKTQYF. The CDR3 DNA is TGTGCCAGCAGCCAATCCCACAGGGATAAGACCCAGTACTTC.

The chain combines TRBV9 with TRBJ2-2; 10 nucleotides align to TRBD1. V lost 3 bases and J lost 7; bases outside the gene matches: 6. CDR3 length: 15 amino acids. Germline CDR1 SGDLS, CDR2 YYNGEE. CDR3 in DNA: TGTGCCAGCAGCGCGGACAGGGGGACGGGCGGGGAGCTGTTTTTT. This encodes CASSADRGTGGELFF.

The chain couples TRBV11-3 to TRBJ1-1, with 10 bases identical to TRBD1. This CDR3 region has 13 residues. After removal of 6 bases from V and 5 bases from J, the junction contained 3 bases not matched to a gene. The V gene's germline CDR1 is SGHNT and CDR2 YENEEA. The CDR3 spells CASSTGQGTEAFF. Here the CDR3 DNA reads TGTGCCAGCAGTACGGGACAGGGGACTGAAGCTTTCTTT.

V and J are TRBV7-2 and TRBJ1-3, with 10 bases lining up with TRBD1. This CDR3 comprises 17 residues. Trimming took 5 bases from V and 2 from J; bases not matched to a gene: 9. Germline lookup yields CDR1 SGHTA and CDR2 FQGNSA. The CDR3 loop reads CASSLWTGGEAGNTIYF. Written as DNA, the CDR3 is TGTGCCAGCAGCCTCTGGACAGGGGGAGAAGCTGGAAACACCATATATTTT.

This chain links TRBV11-2 with TRBJ2-1; TRBD2 matches 7 bases. Per the germline V gene, CDR1 is SGHAT and CDR2 is FQNNGV. V was clipped by 5 bases and J by 0 bases; unmatched bases: 10. The CDR3 sequence is 17 residues long. The chain's CDR3 is CASSPRKRGSSYNEQFF. CDR3 DNA sequence: TGTGCCAGCAGCCCCAGGAAGCGGGGAAGCTCCTACAATGAGCAGTTCTTC.

This clone turned up a few times. This chain links TRBV19 with TRBJ2-2; maybe TRBD2 (5 bases). The CDR3 is 15 amino acids. Trimming cost V 0 bases and J 4 bases, with 9 bases left between them. Germline V gene lookup returns CDR1 LNHDA and CDR2 SQIVND (reference sequence). CDR3 bases: TGTGCCAGTAGTATAGATCCCCTAGCCACCGGGGAGCTGTTTTTT. Its protein product is CASSIDPLATGELFF.

This chain connects TRBV13 to TRBJ2-5, with 13 positions matching TRBD2. The CDR3 is 15 amino acids. V shed 3 bases and J 4 bases; nucleotides not matched to a gene: 2. Germline CDR1 and CDR2: PRHDT and FYEKMQ (reference sequence). This CDR3 reads CASSFRLAGGETQYF. In DNA form, the CDR3 reads TGTGCCAGCAGCTTCCGACTAGCGGGGGGAGAGACCCAGTACTTC. Full variable domain (missing parts from reference TRBV13 and TRBJ2-5): AAGVIQSPRHLIKEKRETATLKCYPIPRHDTVYWYQQGPGQDPQFLISFYEKMQSDKGSIPDRFSAQQFSDYHSELNMSSLELGDSALYFCASSFRLAGGETQYFGPGTRLLVL.

The J gene is TRBJ1-5, the V gene TRBV2; weak D call: TRBD1 (6 bases). The CDR3 has 15 residues. The germline gives CDR1 SNHLY, CDR2 FYNNEI. Trimming took 6 bases from V and 0 from J, leaving 12 bases between them. CDR3 loop: CASSEDRFSNQPQHF. CDR3 sequence (DNA): TGTGCCAGCAGCGAGGACAGATTTAGCAATCAGCCCCAGCATTTT.

The chain combines TRBV11-3 with TRBJ2-1; perhaps TRBD2 as D (7 bases). V lost 5 bases, J lost 0 bases, and 17 bases lay in between. This CDR3 has 17 residues. The germline CDR1 and CDR2 sequences are SGHNT and YENEEA. The CDR3 DNA reads TGTGCCAGCAGCCGAAGGAGGGAGGGGGGCTCCTACAATGAGCAGTTCTTC. Protein: CASSRRREGGSYNEQFF.